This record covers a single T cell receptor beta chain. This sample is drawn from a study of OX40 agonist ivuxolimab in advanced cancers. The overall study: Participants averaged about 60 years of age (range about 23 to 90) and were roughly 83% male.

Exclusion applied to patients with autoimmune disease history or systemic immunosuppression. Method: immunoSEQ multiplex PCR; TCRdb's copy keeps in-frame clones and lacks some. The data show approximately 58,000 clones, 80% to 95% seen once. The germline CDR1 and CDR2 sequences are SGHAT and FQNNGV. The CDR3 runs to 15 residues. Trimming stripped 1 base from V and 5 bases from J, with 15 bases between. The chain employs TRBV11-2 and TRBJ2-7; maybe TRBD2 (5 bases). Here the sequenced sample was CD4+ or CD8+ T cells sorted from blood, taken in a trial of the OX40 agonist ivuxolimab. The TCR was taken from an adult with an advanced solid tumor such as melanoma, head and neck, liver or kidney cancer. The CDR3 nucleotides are TGTGCCAGCAGCTTAGGAGGGCGGAGTATGGACGAGCAGTACTTC. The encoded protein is CASSLGGRSMDEQYF.